These 2 T cell receptor beta chains originate from one sample sequenced in a study of cytomegalovirus exposure and HLA in healthy donors. Some clones are missing from TCRdb's copy, which holds only in-frame ones; the method was immunoSEQ multiplex PCR. The data hold about 280,000 clones, with approximately 83% observed a single time. Material for sequencing was PBMCs. The receptors shown here come from a woman aged 18-29 years in good health and CMV-seronegative.

The V gene is TRBV7-6, the J gene TRBJ2-3, with 7 bases that match TRBD2. CDR1 is SGHVS, CDR2 FNYEAQ, per germline. This CDR3 spans 13 amino acids. J gave up 3 bases and V 8 bases, and 5 bases lay outside the gene matches. CDR3 sequence: CASARRGTDTQYF. DNA of the CDR3: TGTGCCAGCGCGAGGCGGGGGACAGATACGCAGTATTTT.

V and J are TRBV28 and TRBJ1-5, with TRBD1 matching 11 bases. V gave up 6 bases and J gave up 0 bases; unmatched junction bases: 4. Looked up from germline, CDR1 is MDHEN and CDR2 is SYDVKM. The CDR3 contains 16 residues. CDR3 sequence (DNA): TGTGCCAGCAGCCCGGACAGGGGGCTTAGCAATCAGCCCCAGCATTTT. Amino acid sequence: CASSPDRGLSNQPQHF.